The clone carrying this T cell receptor beta chain was detected a few times. J was trimmed by 4 bases and V by 6 bases; bases with no gene match: 7. CDR3 size: 14 residues. CDR1 is SNHLY and CDR2 is FYNNEI in the germline V gene. For each subset, genomic DNA was distributed in equal portions over several immunoSEQ plates. Original handling: As immunoSEQ supplied junction-only sequences (without quality scores), filtering differed. Method: immunoSEQ multiplex PCR; TCRdb's copy keeps in-frame clones and lacks some. V and J calls and clone size follow that table, whereas D and trimming were derived from the DNA. In the table there are fewer than 650,000 clones, 76% of which are singletons. The donors, all of them Caucasian adults, lived in Nashville, Tennessee. In unsorted samples, genomic DNA was obtained using 100 million or so PBMCs. The sample originates from a study of shared clonotypes between healthy human individuals.

The receptor comes from a woman aged 40 to 55 in good health. Some clones in this sample may be carry-over from other donors' samples. The chain is built from TRBV2 and TRBJ1-2, with 8 bases fitting TRBD1. The sequencing sample was made of PBMCs. The CDR3 sequence: CASSADRDAYGYTF. The CDR3 DNA reads TGTGCCAGCAGCGCGGACAGGGATGCCTATGGCTACACCTTC.